Listed below are T cell receptor beta chains from one sample, sequenced in a study of T cell repertoires in cytomegalovirus infection. From the reads, TCRdb called clonotypes with MiXCR, one entry per CDR3 protein. The sample holds hundreds of thousands of distinct CDR3 sequences; roughly a sixth are singletons and the top ten take approximately 12%. The sample taken for sequencing was PBMCs. The receptors come from a human donor in good health (CMV status not recorded). Some clones in this sample may be carry-over from other donors' samples. The CDR3 runs from the conserved cysteine through the conserved F or W. The D gene is left open where the match is weak. Only part of the rows carry a size: once, few, many, or a class if the clone is expanded.

clone_size	cdr3_length	d_call	j_call	v_call	cdr3_aa	cdr3_nt
many	14	NA	TRBJ2-5	TRBV12-3/TRBV12-4	CASSFMPVRETQYF	TGTGCCAGCAGTTTCATGCCGGTGCGAGAGACCCAGTACTTC
NA	16	NA	TRBJ2-5	TRBV4-3	CASSQEGPRGYETQYF	TGCGCCAGCAGCCAAGAGGGGCCAAGGGGCTATGAGACCCAGTACTTC
NA	14	NA	TRBJ1-5	TRBV12-3/TRBV12-4	CASRKGPTNQPQHF	TGTGCCAGCAGAAAAGGACCGACCAATCAGCCCCAGCATTTT
few	13	NA	TRBJ1-4	TRBV20-1	CSASPPGDEKLFF	TGCAGTGCCTCTCCCCCGGGGGACGAAAAACTGTTTTTT
NA	16	NA	TRBJ1-2	TRBV23-1	CASSQSLEGGNYGYTF	TGCGCCAGCAGTCAATCGTTAGAGGGTGGGAACTATGGCTACACCTTC
few	16	NA	TRBJ2-1	TRBV15	CATSRGRGLDFNEQFF	TGTGCCACCAGCAGAGGCCGGGGGCTCGATTTTAATGAGCAGTTCTTC
many	13	NA	TRBJ2-3	TRBV12-3/TRBV12-4	CASSLSDSDTQYF	TGTGCCAGCAGTTTATCAGATTCTGATACGCAGTATTTT
many	15	NA	TRBJ2-3	TRBV6-2/TRBV6-3	CASSYSAGHQLTQYF	TGTGCCAGCAGTTATTCGGCAGGTCATCAGCTTACGCAGTATTTT
NA	14	NA	TRBJ1-2	TRBV20-1	CSAEGVDSANGYTF	TGCAGTGCTGAGGGGGTTGACAGTGCCAATGGCTACACCTTC
many	15	TRBD1	TRBJ2-3	TRBV7-2	CASSFRDRATDTQYF	TGTGCCAGCAGCTTTCGCGACAGGGCGACAGATACGCAGTATTTT
many	18	TRBD2	TRBJ2-3	TRBV6-5	CASSLGPGLAGSTDTQYF	TGTGCCAGCAGTTTGGGCCCGGGACTAGCGGGGAGCACAGATACGCAGTATTTT
many	14	NA	TRBJ1-3	TRBV27	CASSLRGDGNTIYF	TGTGCCAGCAGTTTACGAGGGGATGGAAACACCATATATTTT
many	18	NA	TRBJ2-3	TRBV7-9	CASSLPILRQLSTDTQYF	TGTGCCAGCAGCTTACCTATCCTACGACAGCTGAGCACAGATACGCAGTATTTT
many	14	NA	TRBJ2-7	TRBV6-6	CASSYSGATNEQYF	TGTGCCAGCAGTTACTCGGGCGCTACCAACGAGCAGTACTTC
many	13	NA	TRBJ2-4	TRBV5-6	CASSFWENNIQYF	TGTGCCAGCAGCTTTTGGGAGAATAACATTCAGTACTTC
NA	12	NA	TRBJ2-3	TRBV6-2/TRBV6-3	CASGRYTDTQYF	TGTGCCAGCGGGCGTTACACAGATACGCAGTATTTT
few	15	NA	TRBJ2-5	TRBV7-2	CASSHGNIGGETQYF	TGTGCCAGCAGCCACGGGAACATCGGCGGGGAGACCCAGTACTTC
few	14	NA	TRBJ2-2	TRBV12-3/TRBV12-4	CASSFQGTLGELFF	TGTGCCAGCAGTTTTCAGGGGACGTTGGGGGAGCTGTTTTTT
NA	14	NA	TRBJ2-7	TRBV20-1	CSARVRTNPYEQYF	TGCAGTGCTAGAGTAAGGACAAACCCCTACGAGCAGTACTTC
NA	13	NA	TRBJ2-1	TRBV5-1	CASSLFTDNEQFF	TGCGCCAGCAGCTTGTTTACAGACAATGAGCAGTTCTTC
NA	16	NA	TRBJ2-1	TRBV6-2/TRBV6-3	CASSYSQIREYNEQFF	TGTGCCAGCAGTTACTCACAAATAAGAGAATACAATGAGCAGTTCTTC
many	14	NA	TRBJ2-2	TRBV11-2	CASSLQANTGELFF	TGTGCCAGCAGCTTACAGGCGAACACCGGGGAGCTGTTTTTT
NA	16	NA	TRBJ1-6	TRBV4-2	CASSRELSSYNSPLHF	TGTGCCAGCAGCCGTGAACTAAGCTCCTATAATTCACCCCTCCACTTT
few	15	TRBD2	TRBJ2-1	TRBV19	CASSISGGNNNEQFF	TGTGCCAGTAGTATTTCCGGGGGGAACAACAATGAGCAGTTCTTC
NA	17	NA	TRBJ1-5	TRBV4-1	CASSQGRALGANQPQHF	TGCGCCAGCAGCCAGGGAAGGGCCTTGGGGGCCAATCAGCCCCAGCATTTT
NA	15	NA	TRBJ1-4	TRBV20-1	CSAHVTGRTNEKLFF	TGCAGTGCTCACGTCACCGGGAGAACTAATGAAAAACTGTTTTTT
many	14	TRBD1	TRBJ1-2	TRBV6-1	CASSRQGYGYGYTF	TGTGCCAGCAGTCGACAGGGGTACGGATATGGCTACACCTTC
NA	15	TRBD2	TRBJ2-3	TRBV7-6	CASSLVGGGPDTQYF	TGTGCCAGCAGCCTAGTAGGCGGGGGGCCAGATACGCAGTATTTT